Presented here are 14 T cell receptor beta chains from one specimen sequenced in a study of cytomegalovirus exposure and HLA in healthy donors. Using immunoSEQ multiplex PCR, the repertoire was profiled, and TCRdb retains in-frame clones only, with some absent. The repertoire holds some 130,000 clones, with about 91% as singletons. The sample consisted of PBMCs. These TCRs come from a woman in her late teens or twenties in good health and CMV-seronegative.

V gene TRBV6-6 combines with J gene TRBJ1-4; 8 nucleotides match TRBD1. V lost 10 bases to trimming and J lost 10 bases; unmatched junction nucleotides: 11. CDR3 size: 13 residues. CDR1 is MNHNY and CDR2 is SVGAGI in the germline V gene (reference sequence). DNA for the CDR3: TGTGCCACCGAGGCGGGACAGGCCCTAAAACTGTTTTTT. Encoded protein: CATEAGQALKLFF.

The chain joins TRBV6-6 to TRBJ2-3, with 10 bases that match TRBD1. The CDR3 contains 16 residues. V lost 10 bases and J lost 3; bases outside the gene matches: 13. CDR1 is MNHNY and CDR2 is SVGAGI in the germline V gene (reference sequence). The CDR3 sequence: CATTRRGQGGTDTQYF. The CDR3 nucleotides read TGTGCCACCACGAGGAGAGGACAGGGGGGAACAGATACGCAGTATTTT.

CDR3 bases: TGTGCCAGCAGTGAAACGAGCTACGAGCAGTACTTC. It is translated as CASSETSYEQYF. The V gene is TRBV2, the J gene TRBJ2-7; D is ambiguous. The CDR3 is made up of 12 amino acids. With 2 bases removed from V and 3 bases from J, the gap between germline ends came to 5 bases. From germline, CDR1 is SNHLY and CDR2 FYNNEI. The full variable domain, with the rest looked up from reference TRBV2 and TRBJ2-7, is EPEVTQTPSHQVTQMGQEVILRCVPISNHLYFYWYRQILGQKVEFLVSFYNNEISEKSEIFDDQFSVERPDGSNFTLKIRSTKLEDSAMYFCASSETSYEQYFGPGTRLTVT.

This clone turned up a few times. This chain uses TRBV7-9 with TRBJ1-5; D gene unclear. CDR1 is SEHNR, CDR2 FQNEAQ, per germline (reference sequence). V gave up 0 bases and J gave up 6 bases, with 12 bases separating them. This CDR3 spans 15 amino acids. The CDR3 sequence is CASSLAAASGQPQHF. In nucleotides, the CDR3 is TGTGCCAGCAGCTTAGCGGCGGCCTCTGGTCAGCCCCAGCATTTT.

The CDR3 is CASSQGRGQIYGYTF. CDR3 nucleotide sequence: TGCGCCAGCAGCCAAGGGCGGGGACAGATCTATGGCTACACCTTC. The rearrangement joins TRBV4-1 to TRBJ1-2, with TRBD1 matching 7 bases. CDR1 and CDR2 from the germline V gene are MGHRA and YSYEKL. There are 15 residues in the CDR3. V lost 1 base to trimming and J lost 4 bases; unmatched junction nucleotides: 6.

V and J are TRBV7-3 and TRBJ1-1, with D hard to call. In germline, CDR1 is SGHTA, CDR2 FQGTGA. V lost 5 bases and J 3 bases, leaving 4 bases between the germline ends. This CDR3 contains 11 residues. The CDR3 DNA is TGTGCCAGCAGCCTCTACACTGAAGCTTTCTTT. Translated: CASSLYTEAFF.

V usage is TRBV5-1 and J usage is TRBJ1-5; a weak D match, TRBD1 (5 bases). CDR1 is SGHRS, CDR2 YFSETQ, per germline. The length of the CDR3 is 14 residues. V was clipped by 4 bases and J by 11 bases, with 19 bases between them. CDR3 in DNA: TGCGCCAGCAGCCAAGGGCAGGGCAAGGGGACCCAGCATTTT. It specifies CASSQGQGKGTQHF.

In DNA form, the CDR3 reads TGTGCCAGCAGCTGGGACAGGGGGCAAGGTCAGCCCCAGCATTTT. Its protein is CASSWDRGQGQPQHF. The chain employs TRBV5-8 and TRBJ1-5, with 12 bases lining up with TRBD1. Germline values: CDR1 SGHTS, CDR2 YDEGEE. This CDR3 is 15 amino acids long. The trim removed 3 bases at V and 6 bases at J, leaving 4 bases unmatched.

V usage is TRBV19 and J usage is TRBJ2-3; D is perhaps TRBD1 (6 bases). The germline gives CDR1 LNHDA, CDR2 SQIVND (reference sequence). Trimming stripped 4 bases from V and 2 bases from J, with 10 bases between. The CDR3 is made up of 14 amino acids. The CDR3 spells CASSNRDNTDTQYF. The DNA for the CDR3 is TGTGCCAGTAGTAACCGGGACAACACAGATACGCAGTATTTT.

The V and J genes are TRBV19 and TRBJ1-2; perhaps TRBD1 as D (6 bases). The CDR3 consists of 15 residues. CDR1 and CDR2 from the germline V gene are LNHDA and SQIVND (reference sequence). Trimming left V 6 bases short and J 0 bases short, with 14 bases between. The CDR3 loop is CASSKQGDANYGYTF. The CDR3 region has the DNA TGTGCCAGTAGCAAACAGGGAGACGCTAACTATGGCTACACCTTC.

This chain uses TRBV7-8 with TRBJ2-4; 10 bases line up with TRBD2. Germline V gene data show CDR1 as SGHVS and CDR2 as FQNEAQ. J was trimmed by 7 bases and V by 7 bases; bases with no gene match: 13. The CDR3 contains 16 residues. In DNA form, the CDR3 reads TGTGCCAGCACCTCCTCCGGAGCGGGGGGGGTTAACATTCAGTACTTC. It translates to CASTSSGAGGVNIQYF.

The table lists this clone with a count of one. V and J are TRBV5-1 and TRBJ1-2; D is ambiguous. From germline, CDR1 is SGHRS and CDR2 YFSETQ. The CDR3 is made up of 13 amino acids. Trimming removed 4 bases from V and 2 bases from J, with 9 bases in between. In nucleotides, the CDR3 is TGCGCCAGCAGCCGCGCGGCCAACTATGGCTACACCTTC. Translated: CASSRAANYGYTF.

The chain employs TRBV2 and TRBJ2-6; no reliable D call. The CDR3 extends over 15 amino acids. The ends were cut back, 7 bases at V and 1 base at J, with 11 bases in the middle. Germline V gene lookup returns CDR1 SNHLY and CDR2 FYNNEI. The CDR3 sequence is CASMFLESGANVLTF. CDR3 bases: TGTGCCAGCATGTTCTTAGAGTCTGGGGCCAACGTCCTGACTTTC.

CDR3 bases: TGTGCCAGCACCAGGGACAGGATAAACACTGAAGCTTTCTTT. It codes for CASTRDRINTEAFF. The chain has TRBV2 and TRBJ1-1, with 8 bases lining up with TRBD1. Germline V CDR1 and CDR2: SNHLY, FYNNEI. The trim removed 7 bases at V and 2 bases at J, leaving 6 bases unmatched. This CDR3 has 14 residues.